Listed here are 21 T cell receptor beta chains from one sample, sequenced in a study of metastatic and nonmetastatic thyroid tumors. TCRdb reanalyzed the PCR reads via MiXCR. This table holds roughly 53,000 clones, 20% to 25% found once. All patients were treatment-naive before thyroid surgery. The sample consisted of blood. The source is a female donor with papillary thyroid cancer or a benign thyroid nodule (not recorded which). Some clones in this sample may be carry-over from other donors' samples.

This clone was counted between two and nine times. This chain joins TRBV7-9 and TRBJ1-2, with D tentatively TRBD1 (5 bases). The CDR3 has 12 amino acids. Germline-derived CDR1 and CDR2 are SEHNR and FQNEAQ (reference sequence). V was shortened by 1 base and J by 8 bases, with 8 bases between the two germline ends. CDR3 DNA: TGTGCCAGCAGCTTAGGGAAGGGGGGCTACACCTTC. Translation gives CASSLGKGGYTF.

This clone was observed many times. CDR3 region: CASSPAGLAGYEQYF. CDR3 nucleotide sequence: TGTGCCAGCAGTCCAGCGGGACTAGCGGGCTACGAGCAGTACTTC. The chain joins TRBV28 to TRBJ2-7; 12 nucleotides agree with TRBD2. This CDR3 has 15 amino acids. Germline V gene sequence: CDR1 MDHEN, CDR2 SYDVKM. With V trimmed by 5 bases and J by 3 bases, 5 bases remained unmatched.

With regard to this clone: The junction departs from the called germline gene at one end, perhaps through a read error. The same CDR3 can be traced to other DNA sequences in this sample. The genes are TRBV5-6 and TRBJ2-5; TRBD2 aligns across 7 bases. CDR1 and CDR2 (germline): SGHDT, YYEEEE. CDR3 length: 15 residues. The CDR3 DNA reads TGTGCTAGCAGCTTCCTAGCGGAAGTCCAAGAGACCCAGTACTTC. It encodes CASSFLAEVQETQYF.

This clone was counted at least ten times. CDR3 sequence reads: CASSLRVISGNTIYF. The CDR3 region has the DNA TGTGCCAGCAGCTTACGGGTAATCTCTGGAAACACCATATATTTT. The chain couples TRBV7-9 to TRBJ1-3; D unresolved. Germline assignment: CDR1 SEHNR and CDR2 FQNEAQ (reference sequence). V was pared by 2 bases and J by 0 bases, with 8 bases between. This CDR3 contains 15 residues.

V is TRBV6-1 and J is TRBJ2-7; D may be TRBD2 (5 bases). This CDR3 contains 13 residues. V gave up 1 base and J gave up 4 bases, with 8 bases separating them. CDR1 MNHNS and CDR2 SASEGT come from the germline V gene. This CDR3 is CASSEERDYEQYV. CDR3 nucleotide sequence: TGTGCCAGCAGTGAAGAGAGGGATTACGAGCAGTACGTC.

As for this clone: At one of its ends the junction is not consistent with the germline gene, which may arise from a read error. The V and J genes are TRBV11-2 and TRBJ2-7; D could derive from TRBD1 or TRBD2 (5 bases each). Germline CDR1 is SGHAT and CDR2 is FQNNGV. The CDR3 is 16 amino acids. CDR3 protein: CVSSSNKQRGEGEQYF. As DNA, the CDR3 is TGTGTCAGCAGCTCCAACAAGCAGAGAGGCGAGGGGGAGCAGTACTTC.

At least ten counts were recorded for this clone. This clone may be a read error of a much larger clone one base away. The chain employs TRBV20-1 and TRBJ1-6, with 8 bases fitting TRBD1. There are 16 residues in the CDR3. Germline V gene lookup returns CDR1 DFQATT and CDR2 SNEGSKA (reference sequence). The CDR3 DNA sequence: TGCAGTGCGGGGAGGGACAGGAGCTCCTATAATTCACCCCTCCGCTTT. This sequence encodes CSAGRDRSSYNSPLRF.

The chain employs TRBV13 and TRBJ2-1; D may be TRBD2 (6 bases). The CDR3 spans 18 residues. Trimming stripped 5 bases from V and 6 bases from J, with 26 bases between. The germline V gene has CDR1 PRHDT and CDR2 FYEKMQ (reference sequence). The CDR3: CASSPRAVAGLRGNEQFF. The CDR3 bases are TGTGCCAGCAGCCCAAGGGCGGTCGCGGGATTGCGGGGCAATGAGCAGTTCTTC.

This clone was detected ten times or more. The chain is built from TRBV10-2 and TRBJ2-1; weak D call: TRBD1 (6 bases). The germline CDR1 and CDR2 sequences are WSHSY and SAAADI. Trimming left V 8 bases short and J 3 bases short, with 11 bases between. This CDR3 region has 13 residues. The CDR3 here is CASGGHLYNEQFF. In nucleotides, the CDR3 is TGCGCCAGCGGGGGACATCTCTACAATGAGCAGTTCTTC.

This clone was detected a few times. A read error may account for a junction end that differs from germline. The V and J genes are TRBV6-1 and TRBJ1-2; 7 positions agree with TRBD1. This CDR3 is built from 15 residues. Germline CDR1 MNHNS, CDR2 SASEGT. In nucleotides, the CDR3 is TGTGCCAGCAGACGAGGACAGGTGACAGCCTATGTCTACACCTTC. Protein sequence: CASRRGQVTAYVYTF.

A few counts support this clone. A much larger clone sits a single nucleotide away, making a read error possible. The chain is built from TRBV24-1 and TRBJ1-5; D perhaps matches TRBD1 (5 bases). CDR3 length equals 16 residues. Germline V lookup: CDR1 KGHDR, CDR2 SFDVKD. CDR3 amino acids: CATSDPGLEGNQHQHF. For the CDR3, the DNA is TGTGCCACCAGTGATCCGGGACTGGAGGGCAATCAGCACCAGCATTTT.

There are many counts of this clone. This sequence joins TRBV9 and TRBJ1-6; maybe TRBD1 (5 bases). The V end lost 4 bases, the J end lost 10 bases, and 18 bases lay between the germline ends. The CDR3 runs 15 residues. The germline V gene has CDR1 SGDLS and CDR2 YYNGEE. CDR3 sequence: CASSPGSRGQSPLHF. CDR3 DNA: TGTGCCAGCAGCCCGGGCTCCCGAGGACAATCACCCCTCCACTTT.

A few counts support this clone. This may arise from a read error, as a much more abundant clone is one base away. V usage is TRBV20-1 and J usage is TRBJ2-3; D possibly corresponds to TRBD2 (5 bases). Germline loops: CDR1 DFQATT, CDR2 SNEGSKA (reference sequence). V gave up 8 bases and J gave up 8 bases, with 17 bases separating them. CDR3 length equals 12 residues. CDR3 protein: CSTYTRSGTQYF. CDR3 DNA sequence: TGCAGTACTTACACTAGGTCAGGTACGCAGTATTTT.

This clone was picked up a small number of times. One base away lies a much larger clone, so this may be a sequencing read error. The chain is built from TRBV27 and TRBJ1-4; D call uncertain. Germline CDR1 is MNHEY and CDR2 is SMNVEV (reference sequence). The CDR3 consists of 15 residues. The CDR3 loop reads CASSFRVSGREKLLF. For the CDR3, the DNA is TGTGCCAGCAGTTTTAGGGTATCCGGGAGGGAAAAACTGCTTTTT. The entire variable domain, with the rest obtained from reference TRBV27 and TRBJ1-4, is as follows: EAQVTQNPRYLITVTGKKLTVTCSQNMNHEYMSWYRQDPGLGLRQIYYSMNVEVTDKGDVPEGYKVSRKEKRNFPLILESPSPNQTSLYFCASSFRVSGREKLLFGSGTQLSVL.

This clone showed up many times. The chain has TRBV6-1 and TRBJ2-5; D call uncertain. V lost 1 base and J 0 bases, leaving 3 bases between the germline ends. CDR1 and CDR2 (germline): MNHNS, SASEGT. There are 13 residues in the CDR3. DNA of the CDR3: TGTGCCAGCAGTGAAGGTTACCAAGAGACCCAGTACTTC. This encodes CASSEGYQETQYF.

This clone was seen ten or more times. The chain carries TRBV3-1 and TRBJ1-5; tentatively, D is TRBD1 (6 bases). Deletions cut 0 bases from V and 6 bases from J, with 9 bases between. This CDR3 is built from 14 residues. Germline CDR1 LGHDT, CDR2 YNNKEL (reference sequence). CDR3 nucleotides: TGTGCCAGCAGCCAAGAGACAGGCGGTCAGCCCCAGCATTTT. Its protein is CASSQETGGQPQHF.

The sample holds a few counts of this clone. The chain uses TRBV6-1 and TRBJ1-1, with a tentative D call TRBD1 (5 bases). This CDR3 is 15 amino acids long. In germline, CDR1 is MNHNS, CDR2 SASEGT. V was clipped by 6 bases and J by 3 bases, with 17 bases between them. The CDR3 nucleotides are TGTGCCAGCAGAAACCGTGACAGAGCATACACTGAAGCTTTCTTT. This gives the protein CASRNRDRAYTEAFF.

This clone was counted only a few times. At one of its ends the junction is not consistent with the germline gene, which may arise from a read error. CDR3 DNA sequence: TGTGCCAACAGTTACCCGGTACAGCAGTTCTTC. The encoded protein is CANSYPVQQFF. The gene calls are TRBV6-5 and TRBJ2-1; D gene ambiguous. This CDR3 contains 11 residues. Germline CDR1 MNHEY, CDR2 SVGAGI.

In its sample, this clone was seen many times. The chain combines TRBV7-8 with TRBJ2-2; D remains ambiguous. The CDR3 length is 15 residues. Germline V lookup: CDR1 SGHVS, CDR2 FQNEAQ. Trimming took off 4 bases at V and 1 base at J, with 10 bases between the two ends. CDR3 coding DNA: TGTGCCAGCAGCTCCGCTATACGGAACACCGGGGAGCTGTTTTTT. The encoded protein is CASSSAIRNTGELFF.

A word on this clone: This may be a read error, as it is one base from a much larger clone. The CDR3 sequence: CASSTVSNNEQFF. CDR3 DNA sequence: TGTGCCAGTAGTACCGTTTCGAACAATGAGCAGTTCTTC. V and J are TRBV19 and TRBJ2-1; D is unresolved. V lost 4 bases and J 5 bases, leaving 9 bases between the germline ends. Germline CDR1 LNHDA, CDR2 SQIVND (reference sequence). The CDR3 extends over 13 amino acids.

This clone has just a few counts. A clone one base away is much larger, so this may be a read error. The CDR3 nucleotides are TGCGCCAGCAGCTCCTCACCAGGCGAGGGACCAGCTTTCTTT. It translates to CASSSSPGEGPAFF. The chain is built from TRBV5-1 and TRBJ1-1; possible D gene TRBD1, 5 bases. Germline CDR1 is SGHRS and CDR2 is YFSETQ. The length of the CDR3 is 14 residues. Trimming stripped 3 bases from V and 10 bases from J, with 19 bases between.